The rows below give T cell receptor beta chains drawn from one sample of a study of blood T cell repertoires in COVID-19. Sequenced by immunoSEQ multiplex PCR; TCRdb stores in-frame clones only, minus some. Found here are tens of thousands of clones, 84% of them singletons; the top ten hold over 35%. The specimen sequenced was peripheral blood. Every receptor here comes from a man aged 65 to 79 with acute or convalescent COVID-19. CDR3s include the opening cysteine and the closing phenylalanine or tryptophan. A D gene is named only where the DNA matches it firmly. A clone size is listed for some rows: how often the clone was seen (once, few, many), or a class if it is expanded.

d_call: -
j_call: TRBJ2-3
v_call: TRBV7-9
clone_size: -
cdr3_aa: CASSLAHSTDTQYF
cdr3_nt: TGTGCCAGCAGCTTAGCGCACTCCACAGATACGCAGTATTTT

d_call: TRBD1
j_call: TRBJ1-3
v_call: TRBV5-1
clone_size: -
cdr3_aa: CASSPGTGGNTIYF
cdr3_nt: TGCGCCAGCAGCCCTGGGACAGGAGGCAACACCATATATTTT

d_call: -
j_call: TRBJ2-2
v_call: TRBV19
clone_size: -
cdr3_aa: CASGPTGSNTGELFF
cdr3_nt: TGTGCCAGCGGCCCGACAGGATCGAACACCGGGGAGCTGTTTTTT

d_call: TRBD1
j_call: TRBJ2-7
v_call: TRBV5-1
clone_size: -
cdr3_aa: CASSLGPGQLYEQYF
cdr3_nt: TGCGCCAGCAGCCTGGGGCCGGGACAGCTCTACGAGCAGTACTTC

d_call: TRBD1
j_call: TRBJ1-1
v_call: TRBV28
clone_size: once
cdr3_aa: CASSSQGAEAFF
cdr3_nt: TGTGCCAGCAGTTCCCAGGGGGCTGAAGCTTTCTTT

d_call: TRBD1
j_call: TRBJ2-7
v_call: TRBV11-2
clone_size: -
cdr3_aa: CASSRRTGGPDHEQYF
cdr3_nt: TGTGCCAGCAGCCGAAGGACAGGGGGCCCCGACCACGAGCAGTACTTC

d_call: TRBD2
j_call: TRBJ2-1
v_call: TRBV3-1/TRBV3-2
clone_size: -
cdr3_aa: CASSQDLSLAGAHEQFF
cdr3_nt: TGTGCCAGCAGCCAAGATCTTAGCCTAGCGGGAGCCCATGAGCAGTTCTTC

d_call: -
j_call: TRBJ2-5
v_call: TRBV9
clone_size: -
cdr3_aa: CASSVNGEETQYF
cdr3_nt: TGTGCCAGCAGCGTAAACGGGGAGGAGACCCAGTACTTC

d_call: -
j_call: TRBJ2-5
v_call: TRBV6-1
clone_size: -
cdr3_aa: CASSEPRAETQYF
cdr3_nt: TGTGCCAGCAGTGAACCCAGGGCCGAGACCCAGTACTTC

d_call: TRBD2
j_call: TRBJ2-3
v_call: TRBV11-2
clone_size: -
cdr3_aa: CASSLSSTSGSTDTQYF
cdr3_nt: TGTGCCAGCAGCTTATCATCCACTAGCGGGAGTACAGATACGCAGTATTTT

d_call: -
j_call: TRBJ2-2
v_call: TRBV7-2
clone_size: few
cdr3_aa: CASSLSEPGLTTGELFF
cdr3_nt: TGTGCCAGCAGCTTAAGCGAACCGGGACTTACCACCGGGGAGCTGTTTTTT

d_call: TRBD2
j_call: TRBJ2-1
v_call: TRBV27
clone_size: -
cdr3_aa: CASSLRGRGYNEQFF
cdr3_nt: TGTGCCAGCAGTTTACGCGGGAGGGGATACAATGAGCAGTTCTTC

d_call: -
j_call: TRBJ2-5
v_call: TRBV24-1
clone_size: -
cdr3_aa: CATSGPQETQYF
cdr3_nt: TGTGCCACCAGTGGGCCGCAAGAGACCCAGTACTTC

d_call: -
j_call: TRBJ2-5
v_call: TRBV5-5
clone_size: -
cdr3_aa: CASSSPVGAGGYQETQYF
cdr3_nt: TGTGCCAGCAGCTCACCTGTGGGGGCCGGGGGGTACCAAGAGACCCAGTACTTC

d_call: -
j_call: TRBJ1-5
v_call: TRBV19
clone_size: -
cdr3_aa: CASKEVLSNQPQHF
cdr3_nt: TGTGCCAGTAAGGAGGTACTAAGCAATCAGCCCCAGCATTTT

d_call: TRBD2
j_call: TRBJ2-3
v_call: TRBV18
clone_size: -
cdr3_aa: CASSPVSGTRGTDTQYF
cdr3_nt: TGTGCCAGCTCACCAGTATCCGGGACTAGGGGCACAGATACGCAGTATTTT

d_call: -
j_call: TRBJ1-3
v_call: TRBV5-6
clone_size: -
cdr3_aa: CASSLWASGNTIYF
cdr3_nt: TGTGCCAGCAGCTTGTGGGCCTCTGGAAACACCATATATTTT

d_call: -
j_call: TRBJ1-5
v_call: TRBV6-5
clone_size: -
cdr3_aa: CASSYGGLDSNQPQHF
cdr3_nt: TGTGCCAGCAGTTACGGGGGACTAGATAGCAATCAGCCCCAGCATTTT

d_call: -
j_call: TRBJ2-1
v_call: TRBV13
clone_size: once
cdr3_aa: CASSLPSGSGEQFF
cdr3_nt: TGTGCCAGCAGCTTACCATCAGGGTCAGGAGAGCAGTTCTTC

d_call: -
j_call: TRBJ1-1
v_call: TRBV7-3
clone_size: -
cdr3_aa: CASSLTGIMNTEAFF
cdr3_nt: TGTGCCAGCAGCTTAACCGGGATCATGAACACTGAAGCTTTCTTT

d_call: TRBD1
j_call: TRBJ1-1
v_call: TRBV6-5
clone_size: -
cdr3_aa: CASSLTGGNTEAFF
cdr3_nt: TGTGCCAGCAGCCTCACAGGGGGGAACACTGAAGCTTTCTTT

d_call: TRBD2
j_call: TRBJ2-1
v_call: TRBV5-1
clone_size: -
cdr3_aa: CASSLAGLAGVNEQFF
cdr3_nt: TGCGCCAGCAGCTTGGCGGGACTAGCGGGGGTCAATGAGCAGTTCTTC

d_call: -
j_call: TRBJ2-1
v_call: TRBV5-4
clone_size: -
cdr3_aa: CASSPRVGGREQFF
cdr3_nt: TGTGCCAGCAGCCCCAGGGTAGGGGGACGTGAGCAGTTCTTC

d_call: TRBD1
j_call: TRBJ2-3
v_call: TRBV6-4
clone_size: -
cdr3_aa: CASSDHRMTGGTDTQYF
cdr3_nt: TGTGCCAGCAGCGACCACAGGATGACAGGGGGCACAGATACGCAGTATTTT